This TCR beta chain comes out of a study of blood T cell repertoires in COVID-19. Study as a whole: Whether acute or convalescent, the COVID-19 samples came from the United States, Italy and Spain. The analysed material was cDNA or gDNA that came from T cells, B-cell-depleted T cells, or PBMCs.

Germline V CDR1 and CDR2: LGHDT, YNNKEL (reference sequence). Trimming cost V 5 bases and J 8 bases, with 16 bases left between them. The CDR3 sequence is 14 residues long. In the authors' methods: Reference gene primer amplification gave estimated nucleated cell counts. Sequenced by immunoSEQ multiplex PCR; TCRdb stores in-frame clones only, minus some. The V and J calls and the clone size are those of that table, but D and trimming were determined from the DNA. There are 60,000 to 70,000 clones in the sample; roughly 90% occur only once, and just under 4.5% lies in the top ten. This TCR derives from a man aged 50 to 59 with active COVID-19. The chain employs TRBV3-1 (or the pseudogene TRBV3-2) and TRBJ2-1, with D possibly TRBD2 on 5 matching bases. Sequencing was carried out using peripheral blood. Here the CDR3 DNA reads TGTGCCAGCAGCGAACATGAGGGCCCCGATGAGCAGTTCTTC. Its protein product is CASSEHEGPDEQFF.